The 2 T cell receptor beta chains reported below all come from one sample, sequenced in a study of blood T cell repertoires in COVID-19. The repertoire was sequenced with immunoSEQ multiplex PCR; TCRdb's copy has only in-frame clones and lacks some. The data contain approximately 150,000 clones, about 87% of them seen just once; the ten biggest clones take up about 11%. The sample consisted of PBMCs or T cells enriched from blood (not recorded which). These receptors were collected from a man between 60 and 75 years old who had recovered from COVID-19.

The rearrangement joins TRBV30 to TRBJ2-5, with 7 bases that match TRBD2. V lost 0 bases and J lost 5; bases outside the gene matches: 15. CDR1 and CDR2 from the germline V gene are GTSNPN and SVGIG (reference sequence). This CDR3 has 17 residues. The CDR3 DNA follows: TGTGCCTGGAGTGTAATTAGAAGCGGGGTGTTCCGGGAGACCCAGTACTTC. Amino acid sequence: CAWSVIRSGVFRETQYF.

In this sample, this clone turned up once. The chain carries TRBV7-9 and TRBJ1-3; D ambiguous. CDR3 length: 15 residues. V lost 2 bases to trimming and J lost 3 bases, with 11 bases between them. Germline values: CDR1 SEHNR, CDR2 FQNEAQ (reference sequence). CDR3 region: CASSLIQIFGNTIYF. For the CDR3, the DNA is TGTGCCAGCAGCTTAATACAGATCTTTGGAAACACCATATATTTT.